The clone carrying this TCR beta chain occurred once. The RNA, about 0.5 to 1 ug, was put through reverse transcription using random hexamers. TCRdb re-called the immunoSEQ multiplex PCR reads through MiXCR, storing one row per CDR3 protein. The sample lists 95,000 to 150,000 distinct CDR3 sequences, approximately 93% occurring once. The data derive from a study of CD8 T cells in Susac syndrome. The V gene lost 4 bases and the J gene lost 0 bases, with 7 bases spanning the gap. Germline CDR1 is SEHNR and CDR2 is FQNEAQ (reference sequence). This CDR3 has 14 residues. The gene calls are TRBV7-9 and TRBJ1-3; no firm D call. The sequenced material came from CD8+ T cells from PBMCs. The TCR was taken from a human donor with multiple sclerosis. This chain's CDR3 is CASSSTGSGNTIYF. CDR3 sequence (DNA): TGTGCCAGCAGCTCGACGGGCTCTGGAAACACCATATATTTT.